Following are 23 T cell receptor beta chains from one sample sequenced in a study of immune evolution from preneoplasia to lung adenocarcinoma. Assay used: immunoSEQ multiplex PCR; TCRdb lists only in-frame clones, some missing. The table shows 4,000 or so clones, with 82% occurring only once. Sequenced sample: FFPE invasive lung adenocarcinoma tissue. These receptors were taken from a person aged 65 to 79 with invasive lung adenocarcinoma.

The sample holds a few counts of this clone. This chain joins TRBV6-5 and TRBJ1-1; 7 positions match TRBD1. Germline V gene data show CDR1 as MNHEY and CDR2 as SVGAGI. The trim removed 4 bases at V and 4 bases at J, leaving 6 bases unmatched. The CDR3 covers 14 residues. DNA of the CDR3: TGTGCCAGCAGTTGGCAGGGGGTGAGCACTGAAGCTTTCTTT. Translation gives CASSWQGVSTEAFF.

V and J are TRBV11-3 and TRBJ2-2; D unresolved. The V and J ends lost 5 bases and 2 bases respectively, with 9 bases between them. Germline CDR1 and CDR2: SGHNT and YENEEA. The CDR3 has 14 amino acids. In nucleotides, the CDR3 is TGTGCCAGCAGCGCGAGCGATAACACCGGGGAGCTGTTTTTT. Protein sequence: CASSASDNTGELFF.

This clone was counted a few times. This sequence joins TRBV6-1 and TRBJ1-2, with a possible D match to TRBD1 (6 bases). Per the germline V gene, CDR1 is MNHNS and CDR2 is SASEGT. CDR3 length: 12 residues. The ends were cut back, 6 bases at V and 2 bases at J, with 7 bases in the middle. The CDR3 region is CASSDRNYGYTF. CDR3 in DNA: TGTGCCAGCAGCGACAGGAACTATGGCTACACCTTC.

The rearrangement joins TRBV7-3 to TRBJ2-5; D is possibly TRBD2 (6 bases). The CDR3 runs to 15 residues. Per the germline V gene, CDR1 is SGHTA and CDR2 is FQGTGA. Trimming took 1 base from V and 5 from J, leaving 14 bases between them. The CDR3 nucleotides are TGTGCCAGCAGCTTAAGGAGGGGCGCAAGGGAGACCCAGTACTTC. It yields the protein CASSLRRGARETQYF.

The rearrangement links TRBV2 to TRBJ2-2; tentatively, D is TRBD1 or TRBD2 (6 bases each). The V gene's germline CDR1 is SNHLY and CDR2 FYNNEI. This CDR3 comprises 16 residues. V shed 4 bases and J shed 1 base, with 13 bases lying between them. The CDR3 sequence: CASSGRRGRNTGELFF. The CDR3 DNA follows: TGTGCCAGCAGTGGTCGGAGGGGGAGGAACACCGGGGAGCTGTTTTTT.

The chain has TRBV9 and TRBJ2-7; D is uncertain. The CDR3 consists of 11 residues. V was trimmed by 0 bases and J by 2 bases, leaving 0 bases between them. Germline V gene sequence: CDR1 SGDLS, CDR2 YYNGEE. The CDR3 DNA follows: TGTGCCAGCAGCGTAGCCTACGAGCAGTACTTC. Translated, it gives CASSVAYEQYF.

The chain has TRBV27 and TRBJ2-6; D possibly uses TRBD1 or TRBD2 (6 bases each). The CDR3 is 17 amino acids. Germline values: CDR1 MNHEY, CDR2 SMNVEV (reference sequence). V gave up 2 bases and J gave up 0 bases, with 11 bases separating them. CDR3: CASSLVGGSSGANVLTF. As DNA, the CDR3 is TGTGCCAGCAGTTTAGTCGGGGGCTCCTCTGGGGCCAACGTCCTGACTTTC.

The CDR3 spells CASSSMGQAVTEAFF. As DNA, the CDR3 is TGCGCCAGCAGCTCGATGGGACAGGCTGTGACTGAAGCTTTCTTT. The J gene is TRBJ1-1, the V gene TRBV5-1; 8 positions match TRBD1. The CDR3 contains 15 residues. Germline CDR1 reads SGHRS; CDR2 reads YFSETQ. V was pared by 3 bases and J by 5 bases, with 9 bases of the junction left unmatched.

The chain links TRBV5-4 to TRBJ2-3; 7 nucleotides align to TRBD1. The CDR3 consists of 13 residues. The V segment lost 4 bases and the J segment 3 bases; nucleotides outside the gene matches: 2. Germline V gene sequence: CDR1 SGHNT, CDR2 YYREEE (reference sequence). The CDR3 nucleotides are TGTGCCAGCAGCCTGACAGGGACAGATACGCAGTATTTT. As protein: CASSLTGTDTQYF.

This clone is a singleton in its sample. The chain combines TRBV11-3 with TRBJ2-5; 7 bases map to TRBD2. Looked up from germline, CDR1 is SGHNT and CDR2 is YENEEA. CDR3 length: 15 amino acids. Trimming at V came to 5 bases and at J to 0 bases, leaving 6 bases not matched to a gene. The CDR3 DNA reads TGTGCCAGCAGCCCGAGAGCGGGGTACCAAGAGACCCAGTACTTC. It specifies CASSPRAGYQETQYF. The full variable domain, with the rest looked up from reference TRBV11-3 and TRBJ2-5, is EAGVVQSPRYKIIEKKQPVAFWCNPISGHNTLYWYLQNLGQGPELLIRYENEEAVDDSQLPKDRFSAERLKGVDSTLKIQPAELGDSAVYLCASSPRAGYQETQYFGPGTRLLVL.

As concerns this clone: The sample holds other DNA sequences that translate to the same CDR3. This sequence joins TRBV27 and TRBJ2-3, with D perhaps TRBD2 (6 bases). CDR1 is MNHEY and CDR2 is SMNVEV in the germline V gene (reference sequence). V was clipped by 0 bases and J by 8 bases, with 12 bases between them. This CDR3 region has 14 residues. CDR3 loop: CASSLSNTGVTQYF. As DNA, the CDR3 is TGTGCCAGCAGTTTATCGAACACGGGGGTTACGCAGTATTTT.

CDR3 loop: CASSIQPGLETQYF. As DNA, the CDR3 is TGTGCCAGTAGTATTCAACCGGGTCTTGAGACCCAGTACTTC. The V gene is TRBV19, the J gene TRBJ2-5; no firm D call. V gave up 3 bases and J gave up 5 bases, with 13 bases separating them. The germline CDR1 and CDR2 sequences are LNHDA and SQIVND (reference sequence). The CDR3 runs 14 residues.

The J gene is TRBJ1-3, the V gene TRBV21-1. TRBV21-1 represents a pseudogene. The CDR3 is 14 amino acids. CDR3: CASSKGLPINTIYF. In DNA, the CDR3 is TGTGCCAGCAGCAAAGGTCTTCCTATAAACACCATATATTTT.

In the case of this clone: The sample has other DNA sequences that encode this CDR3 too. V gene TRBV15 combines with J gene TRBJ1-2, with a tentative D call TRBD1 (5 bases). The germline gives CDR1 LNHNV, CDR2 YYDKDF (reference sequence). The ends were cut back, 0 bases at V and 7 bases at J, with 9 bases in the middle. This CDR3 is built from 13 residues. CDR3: CATSRDRVSGYTF. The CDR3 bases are TGTGCCACCAGCAGAGACAGGGTTAGTGGCTACACCTTC.

CDR3 protein: CATQNLLAGVGNNEQFF. The CDR3 nucleotides read TGTGCCACCCAGAACTTACTAGCGGGAGTGGGGAACAATGAGCAGTTCTTC. The chain has TRBV10-3 and TRBJ2-1, with 11 bases that match TRBD2. This CDR3 has 17 residues. Germline CDR1 is ENHRY and CDR2 is SYGVKD. V trimming: 10 bases; J trimming: 5 bases; junction bases outside the gene matches: 16.

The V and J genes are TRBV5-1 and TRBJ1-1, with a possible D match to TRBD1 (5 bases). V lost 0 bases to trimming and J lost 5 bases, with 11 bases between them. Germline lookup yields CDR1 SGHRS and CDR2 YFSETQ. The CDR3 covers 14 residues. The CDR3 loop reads CASSLDGGGTEAFF. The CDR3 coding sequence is TGCGCCAGCAGCTTGGACGGGGGGGGGACTGAAGCTTTCTTT.

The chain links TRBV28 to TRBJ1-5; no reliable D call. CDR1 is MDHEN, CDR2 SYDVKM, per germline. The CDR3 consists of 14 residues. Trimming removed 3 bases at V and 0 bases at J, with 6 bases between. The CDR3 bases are TGTGCCAGCAGTTTCTGGGGTAGCAATCAGCCCCAGCATTTT. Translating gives CASSFWGSNQPQHF.

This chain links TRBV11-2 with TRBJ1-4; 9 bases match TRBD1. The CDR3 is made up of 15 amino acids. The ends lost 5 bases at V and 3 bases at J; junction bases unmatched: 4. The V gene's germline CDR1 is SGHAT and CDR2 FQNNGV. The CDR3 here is CASSPRTGANEKLFF. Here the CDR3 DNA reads TGTGCCAGCAGCCCCCGGACAGGGGCTAATGAAAAACTGTTTTTT.

The CDR3 coding sequence is TGTGCCAGCAGCCAAGAGGGACAGGGGAGGGCCAAAAACATTCAGTACTTC. This encodes CASSQEGQGRAKNIQYF. The chain carries TRBV4-2 and TRBJ2-4; 10 nucleotides agree with TRBD1. V dropped 0 bases and J dropped 1; count of bases not matched to a gene: 3. There are 17 residues in the CDR3. Germline V gene sequence: CDR1 LGHNA, CDR2 YNFKEQ.

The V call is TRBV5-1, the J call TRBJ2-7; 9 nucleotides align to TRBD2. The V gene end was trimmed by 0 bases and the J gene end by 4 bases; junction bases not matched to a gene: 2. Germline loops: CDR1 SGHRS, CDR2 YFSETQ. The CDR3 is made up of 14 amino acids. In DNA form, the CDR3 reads TGCGCCAGCAGCTTGGGACTAGCGGATTACGAGCAGTACTTC. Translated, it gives CASSLGLADYEQYF.

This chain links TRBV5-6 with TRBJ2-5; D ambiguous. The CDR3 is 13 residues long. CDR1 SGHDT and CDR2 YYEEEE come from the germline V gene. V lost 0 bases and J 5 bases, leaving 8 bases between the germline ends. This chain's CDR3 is CASSLGRTETQYF. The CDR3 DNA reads TGTGCCAGCAGCTTGGGACGGACGGAGACCCAGTACTTC.

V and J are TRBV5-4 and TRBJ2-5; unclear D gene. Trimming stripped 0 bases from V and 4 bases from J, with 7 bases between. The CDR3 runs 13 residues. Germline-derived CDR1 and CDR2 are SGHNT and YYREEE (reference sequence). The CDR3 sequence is CASSLAPPETQYF. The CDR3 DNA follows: TGTGCCAGCAGCTTGGCCCCGCCAGAGACCCAGTACTTC.

The CDR3 loop reads CASRPNDRRGTNEKLFF. The DNA of the CDR3 is TGCGCCAGCAGGCCTAACGACAGGCGTGGGACTAATGAAAAACTGTTTTTT. The chain uses TRBV5-1 and TRBJ1-4; D may be TRBD1 (6 bases). The CDR3 is made up of 17 amino acids. Germline V lookup: CDR1 SGHRS, CDR2 YFSETQ. V lost 5 bases to trimming and J lost 2 bases, with 19 bases between them.